This TCR beta chain is drawn from a study of blood T cell repertoires in COVID-19. The count of this clone is one. The table came from immunoSEQ multiplex PCR; TCRdb's copy has only in-frame clones and leaves some out. Altogether some 170,000 clones are present, 70% to 80% being singletons, with the ten largest covering about 9%. Trimming shortened V by 7 bases and J by 3 bases, and 9 bases separated the two germline ends. The CDR3 totals 12 residues. Sample: peripheral blood. The chain is built from TRBV12-3 or TRBV12-4 and TRBJ2-5; perhaps TRBD2 as D (5 bases). The receptor's source is a woman between 50 and 59 years old with active or convalescent COVID-19. In DNA, the CDR3 is TGTGCCAGCACCGGGAACGAAGAGACCCAGTACTTC. Amino acid sequence: CASTGNEETQYF.